A selection of T cell receptor beta chains follows, all from one sample in a study of T cells of healthy individuals. Each CDR3 protein is one row after TCRdb ran MiXCR on the 5' RACE reads. The repertoire holds some 41,000 distinct CDR3 sequences, with about 5% as singletons. The receptors shown here come from a human donor in good health. The CDR3 runs from the conserved cysteine through the conserved F or W.

TRBV29-1	TRBJ1-2	CSVDREGYGYTF
TRBV3-1	TRBJ2-6	CASSRQGASSGANVLTF
TRBV6-2/TRBV6-3	TRBJ2-7	CASSYGGIYEQYF
TRBV2	TRBJ2-1	CASSGPDNEQFF
TRBV2	TRBJ2-1	CASSVTGGRVNEQFF
TRBV6-1	TRBJ2-5	CASSGRTGQGWQETQYF
TRBV7-9	TRBJ2-1	CASSLPLVTLYNEQFF
TRBV20-1	TRBJ2-3	CSARGTDTQYF
TRBV12-3/TRBV12-4	TRBJ2-1	CASSPRTSTNEQFF
TRBV2	TRBJ1-1	CASSDPTLNTEAFF
TRBV6-6	TRBJ1-5	CASSYPSQPQHF